This TCR beta chain was identified in a study of blood T cells in healthy people across ages. In the study overall: About one barcoded beta molecule per two T cells was the capture yield of template switching.

A few counts support this clonotype. The CDR3 is made up of 16 amino acids. V was cut by 5 bases and J by 4 bases, with 17 bases left in between. CDR1 and CDR2 (germline): MDHEN, SYDVKM. Then a second PCR, running roughly 7 to 11 cycles, was carried out with a sample-barcoded 5' primer and a J-beta primer mix. Every sample gave at least 3 million paired-end reads containing CDR3. TCRdb analysed the 5' RACE reads with MiXCR anew, one entry per CDR3 protein. The sample includes over 450,000 distinct CDR3 sequences, about 24% seen only once; the top ten take just over 8.5%. These data were also filed under a second study, of T cells of mothers and their children. That work adds: Study donors consisted of a few healthy Caucasian mothers and their six children. Related mother-child pairs shared slightly more overlap than unrelated pairs, but the difference was non-significant.

Sequenced material: blood. The sequence was obtained from a boy between 10 and 17 years old in good health. This rearrangement joins TRBV28 to TRBJ2-2; a weak D match, TRBD2 (5 bases). The CDR3 loop reads CASSQWRTAGTGELFF. In DNA form, the CDR3 reads TGTGCCAGCAGTCAATGGAGGACTGCCGGCACCGGGGAGCTGTTTTTT. The entire variable domain, with the rest obtained from reference TRBV28 and TRBJ2-2, is as follows: DVKVTQSSRYLVKRTGEKVFLECVQDMDHENMFWYRQDPGLGLRLIYFSYDVKMKEKGDIPEGYSVSREKKERFSLILESASTNQTSMYLCASSQWRTAGTGELFFGEGSRLTVL.